The 26 T cell receptor beta chains below all came from one sample that was sequenced in a study of human thymus T cells. Sequencing was performed with immunoSEQ multiplex PCR; in TCRdb, only in-frame clones are kept and a portion is missing. The sample holds fewer than 55,000 clones; roughly 94% are singletons and the top ten take over 0.1%. The sequencing sample was made of blood. The source is a boy under two years old with a congenital heart defect but otherwise immunologically healthy.

The V and J genes are TRBV10-3 and TRBJ2-7, with D unclear. The CDR3 runs to 14 residues. Trimming took off 6 bases at V and 5 bases at J, with 17 bases between the two ends. Germline-derived CDR1 and CDR2 are ENHRY and SYGVKD. CDR3 sequence: CAISAEVSMDEQYF. The CDR3 DNA reads TGTGCCATCAGCGCCGAGGTCTCTATGGACGAGCAGTACTTC.

The gene calls are TRBV5-1 and TRBJ2-7, with 8 bases matching TRBD1. Germline V gives CDR1 SGHRS, CDR2 YFSETQ. The CDR3 has 13 amino acids. The V segment lost 2 bases and the J segment 2 bases; nucleotides outside the gene matches: 0. The CDR3 nucleotides read TGCGCCAGCAGCTTACAGGGGGCCTACGAGCAGTACTTC. It yields the protein CASSLQGAYEQYF.

This rearrangement joins TRBV4-3 to TRBJ2-7, with 9 nucleotides matching TRBD1. There are 16 residues in the CDR3. J lost 3 bases, V lost 1 base, and 7 bases had no gene match. The germline CDR1 and CDR2 sequences are LGHNA and YSLEER. CDR3 bases: TGCGCCAGCAGCCAAGGATTGACAGGGGGACTCTACGAGCAGTACTTC. Translation: CASSQGLTGGLYEQYF.

V usage is TRBV7-9 and J usage is TRBJ2-3; 12 positions agree with TRBD2. The CDR3 runs to 16 residues. Germline V gene data show CDR1 as SEHNR and CDR2 as FQNEAQ (reference sequence). V lost 5 bases and J lost 1; bases outside the gene matches: 4. The CDR3 bases are TGTGCCAGCAGCATTCGACTAGCGGGAGGCACAGATACGCAGTATTTT. This translates into CASSIRLAGGTDTQYF.

The chain joins TRBV6-5 to TRBJ2-7; 8 bases agree with TRBD1. The V segment lost 6 bases and the J segment 4 bases; nucleotides outside the gene matches: 5. The CDR3 totals 13 residues. The germline gives CDR1 MNHEY, CDR2 SVGAGI. The CDR3 DNA reads TGTGCCAGCAGGAGGACAGGGCCATACGAGCAGTACTTC. This encodes CASRRTGPYEQYF.

J is TRBJ2-1 and V is TRBV5-4, with 14 bases aligning to TRBD2. After removal of 4 bases from V and 9 bases from J, the junction contained 0 bases not matched to a gene. The CDR3 is 13 amino acids. CDR1 is SGHNT, CDR2 YYREEE, per germline (reference sequence). The CDR3 is CASSGTSGGEQFF. The CDR3 region has the DNA TGTGCCAGCAGCGGGACTAGCGGGGGTGAGCAGTTCTTC.

The CDR3 region has the DNA TGCGCCAGCAGCCAAGCTCCAGGGAGCTACACCTTC. Translating gives CASSQAPGSYTF. The chain recombines TRBV4-3 with TRBJ1-2; D might be TRBD1 (5 bases). CDR1 LGHNA and CDR2 YSLEER come from the germline V gene. Trimming stripped 1 base from V and 9 bases from J, with 9 bases between. The CDR3 covers 12 residues.

This clone was seen just once. The chain combines TRBV27 with TRBJ2-5; D unresolved. Germline CDR1 MNHEY, CDR2 SMNVEV (reference sequence). The CDR3 has 11 residues. Trimming shortened V by 8 bases and J by 7 bases, and 11 bases separated the two germline ends. The CDR3 reads CASSNGGTQYF. The CDR3 DNA reads as TGTGCCAGCTCAAACGGCGGGACCCAGTACTTC.

This chain joins TRBV7-6 and TRBJ2-5; no clear D. This CDR3 spans 12 amino acids. Per germline, CDR1 SGHVS and CDR2 FNYEAQ. V was trimmed by 0 bases and J by 5 bases, leaving 4 bases between them. The CDR3 bases are TGTGCCAGCAGCTTAGCGTATGAGACCCAGTACTTC. Translation gives CASSLAYETQYF. The full variable domain, with the rest looked up from reference TRBV7-6 and TRBJ2-5, is GAGVSQSPRYKVTKRGQDVALRCDPISGHVSLYWYRQALGQGPEFLTYFNYEAQQDKSGLPNDRFSAERPEGSISTLTIQRTEQRDSAMYRCASSLAYETQYFGPGTRLLVL.

The rearrangement links TRBV5-4 to TRBJ1-1; D perhaps matches TRBD1 (5 bases). The CDR3 totals 14 residues. CDR1 and CDR2 from the germline V gene are SGHNT and YYREEE (reference sequence). Trimming pared 4 bases from V and 4 bases from J, leaving 14 bases between. The CDR3 is CASSPGPGGTEAFF. CDR3 DNA: TGTGCCAGCAGCCCGGGCCCCGGGGGCACTGAAGCTTTCTTT.

The rearrangement joins TRBV18 to TRBJ1-5, with 9 bases that match TRBD1. This CDR3 spans 16 amino acids. The V gene end was trimmed by 0 bases and the J gene end by 1 base; junction bases not matched to a gene: 1. Per germline, CDR1 KGHSH and CDR2 LQKENI. The CDR3 DNA reads TGTGCCAGCTCACCACCGGGGACAGGGAGCAATCAGCCCCAGCATTTT. Protein sequence: CASSPPGTGSNQPQHF.

J is TRBJ2-7 and V is TRBV10-3; D is uncertain. The CDR3 length is 12 residues. In germline, CDR1 is ENHRY, CDR2 SYGVKD. The CDR3 reads CALPGGSYEQYF. CDR3 coding DNA: TGTGCTTTGCCTGGCGGTTCCTACGAGCAGTACTTC.

The V and J genes are TRBV30 and TRBJ2-7; the D gene could be TRBD1 or TRBD2 (6 bases each). V was clipped by 0 bases and J by 3 bases, with 9 bases between them. This CDR3 is 13 amino acids long. Germline V gene data show CDR1 as GTSNPN and CDR2 as SVGIG (reference sequence). CDR3 residues: CAWSVGGFYEQYF. CDR3 DNA sequence: TGTGCCTGGAGTGTGGGGGGCTTCTACGAGCAGTACTTC.

This clone was recorded once. The chain joins TRBV15 to TRBJ2-1; D is unclear. Germline CDR1 reads LNHNV; CDR2 reads YYDKDF (reference sequence). V lost 2 bases and J 0 bases, leaving 11 bases between the germline ends. The CDR3 consists of 16 residues. CDR3 sequence: CATSRHSPSSYNEQFF. The DNA for the CDR3 is TGTGCCACCAGCAGACATAGCCCCAGCTCCTACAATGAGCAGTTCTTC.

The chain joins TRBV12-5 to TRBJ2-3, with 12 bases that match TRBD2. Germline-derived CDR1 and CDR2 are LGHNT and FRNRAP. This CDR3 is built from 15 residues. V lost 1 base to trimming and J lost 4 bases; unmatched junction nucleotides: 0. In nucleotides, the CDR3 is TGTGCTAGTGGTTTGGGACTAGCGGGGGCAGATACGCAGTATTTT. Its translation: CASGLGLAGADTQYF.

This clone was detected only once. The rearrangement joins TRBV7-7 to TRBJ2-5, with TRBD2 matching over 13 bases. Germline CDR1 reads SSHAT; CDR2 reads FNYEAQ (reference sequence). The CDR3 spans 15 residues. CDR3 sequence reads: CASVLAGGPGETQYF. CDR3 nucleotides: TGTGCTAGCGTACTAGCGGGGGGGCCAGGAGAGACCCAGTACTTC.

Written as DNA, the CDR3 is TGTGCCAGCAGCTTAGACTCGGAAGAGACCCAGTACTTC. Translation gives CASSLDSEETQYF. The V and J genes are TRBV7-2 and TRBJ2-5; D remains ambiguous. This CDR3 contains 13 residues. The V end lost 1 base, the J end lost 3 bases, and 6 bases lay between the germline ends. Germline CDR1 reads SGHTA; CDR2 reads FQGNSA. Looking up the rest from reference TRBV7-2 and TRBJ2-5 gives the full variable domain: GAGVSQSPSNKVTEKGKDVELRCDPISGHTALYWYRQSLGQGLEFLIYFQGNSAPDKSGLPSDRFSAERTGGSVSTLTIQRTQQEDSAVYLCASSLDSEETQYFGPGTRLLVL.

V is TRBV28 and J is TRBJ2-5; a weak D match, TRBD1 (5 bases). Per the germline V gene, CDR1 is MDHEN and CDR2 is SYDVKM. This CDR3 comprises 12 residues. Deletions cut 6 bases from V and 4 bases from J, with 9 bases between. CDR3 sequence (DNA): TGTGCCAGCAGCGCCCAGGGAGAGACCCAGTACTTC. It yields the protein CASSAQGETQYF.

The rearrangement joins TRBV6-1 to TRBJ2-2, with D hard to call. V gave up 6 bases and J gave up 3 bases, with 14 bases separating them. Germline-derived CDR1 and CDR2 are MNHNS and SASEGT. The CDR3 totals 15 residues. The CDR3 here is CASSEIWSDTGELFF. In DNA, the CDR3 is TGTGCCAGCAGCGAAATCTGGAGTGACACCGGGGAGCTGTTTTTT.

V usage is TRBV19 and J usage is TRBJ1-6; D unclear. The V gene lost 3 bases and the J gene lost 7 bases, with 4 bases spanning the gap. CDR1 is LNHDA and CDR2 is SQIVND in the germline V gene (reference sequence). The CDR3 sequence is 12 residues long. The CDR3 sequence is CASSMVNSPLHF. The CDR3 DNA follows: TGTGCCAGTAGTATGGTGAATTCACCCCTCCACTTT.

The genes are TRBV4-2 and TRBJ1-1; D gene ambiguous. Trimming removed 0 bases from V and 5 bases from J, with 7 bases in between. Per germline, CDR1 LGHNA and CDR2 YNFKEQ. The CDR3 covers 13 residues. This CDR3 is CASSQEGRTEAFF. The CDR3 DNA follows: TGTGCCAGCAGCCAAGAAGGGCGGACTGAAGCTTTCTTT.

The rearrangement links TRBV5-4 to TRBJ1-2; D call uncertain. The CDR3 is 17 residues long. Trimming took 4 bases from V and 4 from J, leaving 23 bases between them. From germline, CDR1 is SGHNT and CDR2 YYREEE (reference sequence). CDR3 DNA: TGTGCCAGCAGCAGCTTCTTGACCTATCGGGATGCCTATGGCTACACCTTC. Its translation: CASSSFLTYRDAYGYTF.

The chain has TRBV20-1 and TRBJ1-2; D unclear. CDR3 size: 10 residues. Germline lookup yields CDR1 DFQATT and CDR2 SNEGSKA (reference sequence). The ends were cut back, 3 bases at V and 8 bases at J, with 7 bases in the middle. The CDR3: CSASEEGYTF. As DNA, the CDR3 is TGCAGTGCTAGCGAAGAGGGCTACACCTTC.

The chain is built from TRBV6-1 and TRBJ2-3, with 13 bases matching TRBD2. V lost 8 bases to trimming and J lost 5 bases; unmatched junction nucleotides: 7. This CDR3 is built from 15 residues. Germline assignment: CDR1 MNHNS and CDR2 SASEGT. The CDR3 bases are TGTGCCAGCCTACTAGCGGGGGGGATTGTAGATACGCAGTATTTT. It yields the protein CASLLAGGIVDTQYF.

The J gene is TRBJ2-2, the V gene TRBV28, with D hard to call. The CDR3 is made up of 12 amino acids. Trimming cost V 6 bases and J 8 bases, with 10 bases left between them. Germline V gene data show CDR1 as MDHEN and CDR2 as SYDVKM. CDR3 in amino acids: CASRRNRGELFF. In DNA form, the CDR3 reads TGTGCCAGCAGGCGAAATCGGGGGGAGCTGTTTTTT.

The V gene is TRBV25-1, the J gene TRBJ1-2, with 8 bases identical to TRBD1. V lost 6 bases, J lost 6 bases, and 6 bases stayed unmatched. There are 13 residues in the CDR3. Per the germline V gene, CDR1 is MGHDK and CDR2 is SYGVNS. DNA for the CDR3: TGTGCCAGCAGGGACAGGGAGGTGGATGGCTACACCTTC. Translated, it gives CASRDREVDGYTF.